The 9 T cell receptor beta chains below were found in one sample sequenced in a study of blood T cell repertoires in COVID-19. The table came from immunoSEQ multiplex PCR; TCRdb's copy has only in-frame clones and leaves some out. The top ten hold around 23% of the sample, which has tens of thousands of clones, around 87% seen once. The sample taken for sequencing was peripheral blood. Every receptor here comes from an elderly woman with COVID-19, enrolled during active disease.

The V and J genes are TRBV6-2 or TRBV6-3 and TRBJ1-5; TRBD1 is a possible D gene (5 bases). V lost 1 base and J lost 7, with 14 bases in between. The CDR3 length is 15 residues. Germline V gene sequence: CDR1 MNHEY, CDR2 SVGEGT. CDR3 sequence reads: CASSYLRGGMQPQHF. Here the CDR3 DNA reads TGTGCCAGCAGTTACTTGAGGGGCGGGATGCAGCCCCAGCATTTT.

The chain links TRBV5-1 to TRBJ2-1; D gene ambiguous. The CDR3 contains 14 residues. The germline V and J ends were trimmed by 0 bases and 10 bases, with 14 bases remaining between them. Germline V gene data show CDR1 as SGHRS and CDR2 as YFSETQ. The CDR3 DNA reads as TGCGCCAGCAGCTTGGGGCCTCAACCCCGAGAGCAGTTCTTC. It translates to CASSLGPQPREQFF.

In this sample, this clone turned up many times. The CDR3 sequence is CASSLSRRDNEQFF. The CDR3 coding sequence is TGTGCCAGCAGCTTATCCCGCAGGGACAATGAGCAGTTCTTC. This chain links TRBV7-2 with TRBJ2-1; D may be TRBD1 (5 bases). CDR1 and CDR2 from the germline V gene are SGHTA and FQGNSA. This CDR3 has 14 residues. Trimming stripped 2 bases from V and 5 bases from J, with 10 bases between.

This chain connects TRBV5-1 to TRBJ1-1; D ambiguous. Trimming took off 0 bases at V and 1 base at J, with 13 bases between the two ends. CDR3 length: 16 residues. CDR1 and CDR2 (germline): SGHRS, YFSETQ. CDR3 bases: TGCGCCAGCAGCTTGGCGGAAGACCGAGGGAACACTGAAGCTTTCTTT. Translated: CASSLAEDRGNTEAFF. The variable domain in full, completed from reference TRBV5-1 and TRBJ1-1, reads KAGVTQTPRYLIKTRGQQVTLSCSPISGHRSVSWYQQTPGQGLQFLFEYFSETQRNKGNFPGRFSGRQFSNSRSEMNVSTLELGDSALYLCASSLAEDRGNTEAFFGQGTRLTVV.

This CDR3 reads CASSQPTSGNTDTQYF. For the CDR3, the DNA is TGTGCCAGCAGCCAACCTACTAGCGGGAACACAGATACGCAGTATTTT. The rearrangement uses TRBV28 and TRBJ2-3; 10 bases fit TRBD2. Germline V CDR1 and CDR2: MDHEN, SYDVKM. The CDR3 is 16 residues long. The trim removed 6 bases at V and 2 bases at J, leaving 8 bases unmatched.

The V call is TRBV5-4, the J call TRBJ1-3; D is possibly TRBD1 (5 bases). V lost 0 bases, J lost 4 bases, and 11 bases lay in between. CDR3 length: 15 amino acids. Germline assignment: CDR1 SGHNT and CDR2 YYREEE (reference sequence). This chain's CDR3 is CASSLDGGSGNTIYF. CDR3 coding DNA: TGTGCCAGCAGCTTGGACGGGGGATCAGGAAACACCATATATTTT.

This clone is a singleton in its sample. The rearrangement joins TRBV5-1 to TRBJ2-1, with D possibly being TRBD2 (7 bases). The CDR3 contains 16 residues. Germline V gives CDR1 SGHRS, CDR2 YFSETQ. Trimming pared 0 bases from V and 4 bases from J, leaving 14 bases between. The CDR3 sequence is CASSLEGGVTYNEQFF. In DNA, the CDR3 is TGCGCCAGCAGCTTGGAAGGGGGGGTGACTTACAATGAGCAGTTCTTC.

This clone occurred once. J is TRBJ2-3 and V is TRBV5-1; 7 bases match TRBD2. CDR3 length: 16 residues. The trim removed 3 bases at V and 2 bases at J, leaving 9 bases unmatched. Germline CDR1 reads SGHRS; CDR2 reads YFSETQ. The CDR3 region has the DNA TGCGCCAGCAGCTCCCTTCTCGGGGGGACCACAGATACGCAGTATTTT. Its translation is CASSSLLGGTTDTQYF.

The chain is built from TRBV30 and TRBJ2-7; 7 nucleotides agree with TRBD2. This CDR3 is built from 12 residues. Germline V gene data show CDR1 as GTSNPN and CDR2 as SVGIG (reference sequence). Trimming cost V 7 bases and J 5 bases; bases outside gene matches: 8. The CDR3 DNA follows: TGTGCCTTCTCCCTTAGCGGGCACGAGCAGTACTTC. Its protein is CAFSLSGHEQYF.